The 30 T cell receptor beta chains below were found in one sample sequenced in a study of T cells in Graves' hyperthyroidism and ophthalmopathy (dated by TCRdb to between 2018 and 2020). The library was obtained by multiplex PCR. The sequencing machine was an Illumina HiSeq 2000. Amplification of TCR beta CDR3 regions was carried out from RNA transcripts. The TCR CDR3 was subjected to a first round of RT-PCR using the HTBI primer set and the Qiagen OneStep RT-PCR kit. The public reads were reanalyzed by TCRdb: fastp trimming at Q25, MiXCR alignment, in-frame beta chains only. All rows with the same CDR3 protein become a single entry with the most common DNA and genes. Within this sample are over 120,000 distinct CDR3 sequences, with approximately 20% of them counted one time only. The ten largest clones take up about 67% of the sample. The sample consisted of blood. The receptors stem from a woman in her forties or fifties with Graves' hyperthyroidism that later progressed to Graves' ophthalmopathy.

In its sample, this clonotype was seen many times. The chain couples TRBV12-3 or TRBV12-4 to TRBJ2-5, with D uncertain. The CDR3 runs 13 residues. The V end was cut by 6 bases, the J end by 7 bases, with 15 bases between. CDR3 coding DNA: TGTGCCAGCAGGTCTCACCAAAAGATGACCCAGTACTTC. It translates to CASRSHQKMTQYF.

The CDR3 loop reads CASLSRQGPGTGDQPQHF. CDR3 sequence (DNA): TGTGCCAGTTTGTCGAGACAAGGGCCCGGGACAGGGGATCAGCCCCAGCATTTT. The J gene is TRBJ1-5, the V gene TRBV27; 10 bases map to TRBD1. This CDR3 spans 18 amino acids. J gave up 5 bases and V 9 bases, and 19 bases lay outside the gene matches. Germline-derived CDR1 and CDR2 are MNHEY and SMNVEV (reference sequence).

This clonotype has just a few counts. V is TRBV14 and J is TRBJ2-3; D is perhaps TRBD2 (6 bases). Germline CDR1 is SGHDN and CDR2 is FVKESK. V lost 0 bases to trimming and J lost 5 bases, with 12 bases between them. The CDR3 is 15 amino acids. The CDR3 reads CASSQDREWVDTQYF. As DNA, the CDR3 is TGTGCCAGCAGCCAAGACCGGGAGTGGGTAGATACGCAGTATTTT.

In its sample, this clonotype was seen many times. V gene TRBV28 combines with J gene TRBJ1-6, with D uncertain. CDR3 length: 13 residues. Germline V lookup: CDR1 MDHEN, CDR2 SYDVKM. V shed 8 bases and J shed 0 bases, with 5 bases lying between them. CDR3 sequence: CASSGSYNSPLHF. The CDR3 region has the DNA TGTGCCAGCTCGGGCTCCTATAATTCACCCCTCCACTTT. Full variable domain (outside the CDR3, taken from reference TRBV28 and TRBJ1-6): DVKVTQSSRYLVKRTGEKVFLECVQDMDHENMFWYRQDPGLGLRLIYFSYDVKMKEKGDIPEGYSVSREKKERFSLILESASTNQTSMYLCASSGSYNSPLHFGNGTRLTVT.

This clonotype was seen only a few times. The V and J genes are TRBV19 and TRBJ1-1, with unresolved D. Per germline, CDR1 LNHDA and CDR2 SQIVND (reference sequence). The CDR3 totals 13 residues. V was cut by 4 bases and J by 4 bases, with 10 bases left in between. CDR3 loop: CASSRTGITEAFF. The CDR3 DNA reads as TGTGCCAGTAGTAGGACTGGGATCACTGAAGCTTTCTTT.

In its sample, this clonotype was seen many times. The chain joins TRBV11-2 to TRBJ2-7, with 10 bases fitting TRBD1. The CDR3 runs to 16 residues. Germline V gives CDR1 SGHAT, CDR2 FQNNGV. The V segment lost 4 bases and the J segment 5 bases; nucleotides outside the gene matches: 11. CDR3 protein: CASSSTRQGALNEQYF. As DNA, the CDR3 is TGTGCCAGCAGCTCGACTCGACAGGGGGCCTTAAACGAGCAGTACTTC.

This chain links TRBV24-1 with TRBJ2-3; 7 bases map to TRBD2. The CDR3 has 16 residues. The V gene end was trimmed by 5 bases and the J gene end by 2 bases; junction bases not matched to a gene: 9. From germline, CDR1 is KGHDR and CDR2 SFDVKD. This chain's CDR3 is CATSGAAGLYTDTQYF. As DNA, the CDR3 is TGTGCCACCAGTGGGGCAGCGGGGCTGTACACAGATACGCAGTATTTT.

This chain connects TRBV6-1 to TRBJ2-2, with 13 bases fitting TRBD2. Germline lookup yields CDR1 MNHNS and CDR2 SASEGT. The junction had 18 bases not matched to a gene; V was cut back by 5 bases and J by 6 bases. The CDR3 has 20 amino acids. CDR3 sequence (DNA): TGTGCCAGCAGTTTAAAGGCGACTAGCGGGAGGCTAGGCAAGGCCGGGGAGCTGTTTTTT. Protein: CASSLKATSGRLGKAGELFF.

The chain is built from TRBV5-1 and TRBJ2-1; D might be TRBD1 (6 bases). This CDR3 spans 15 amino acids. Per the germline V gene, CDR1 is SGHRS and CDR2 is YFSETQ. The ends were cut back, 5 bases at V and 4 bases at J, with 16 bases in the middle. CDR3 coding DNA: TGCGCCAGCAGTAGGGGACAACTAACATACAATGAGCAGTTCTTC. Protein product: CASSRGQLTYNEQFF.

This clonotype appeared many times. J is TRBJ1-2 and V is TRBV5-1; no firm D call. Germline CDR1 SGHRS, CDR2 YFSETQ. This CDR3 contains 16 residues. V was cut by 4 bases and J by 4 bases, with 20 bases left in between. CDR3 amino acids: CASSPTRWRAAYGYTF. CDR3 in DNA: TGCGCCAGCAGCCCAACCCGTTGGAGGGCGGCCTATGGCTACACCTTC.

The genes are TRBV2 and TRBJ1-5; unclear D gene. Per the germline V gene, CDR1 is SNHLY and CDR2 is FYNNEI. The CDR3 sequence is 16 residues long. The V and J ends lost 6 bases and 0 bases respectively, with 15 bases between them. CDR3 coding DNA: TGTGCCAGCAGCGTAAACAGTCCTTATAGCAATCAGCCCCAGCATTTT. Translating gives CASSVNSPYSNQPQHF.

This chain joins TRBV4-2 and TRBJ2-5; D is ambiguous. Germline V lookup: CDR1 LGHNA, CDR2 YNFKEQ. The V and J ends lost 0 bases and 7 bases respectively, with 9 bases between them. CDR3 length: 13 amino acids. DNA for the CDR3: TGTGCCAGCAGCCAAGATATCCCGGGGACCCAGTACTTC. Translating gives CASSQDIPGTQYF.

This clonotype came up many times. This chain uses TRBV28 with TRBJ2-5; 8 bases fit TRBD1. V dropped 2 bases and J dropped 4; count of bases not matched to a gene: 6. CDR1 is MDHEN and CDR2 is SYDVKM in the germline V gene. The CDR3 runs 15 residues. CDR3 protein: CASSLTQGVGETQYF. In DNA form, the CDR3 reads TGTGCCAGCAGTTTAACACAGGGGGTGGGAGAGACCCAGTACTTC.

The sample holds many counts of this clonotype. The chain carries TRBV18 and TRBJ2-5; the D is unclear. Trimming removed 2 bases from V and 5 bases from J, with 9 bases in between. From germline, CDR1 is KGHSH and CDR2 LQKENI. The CDR3 is 13 amino acids. This CDR3 reads CASSPYPVETQYF. The CDR3 DNA sequence: TGTGCCAGCTCACCATACCCAGTGGAGACCCAGTACTTC.

This clonotype has at least ten counts. CDR3 sequence (DNA): TGTGCCAGCAGCCATGCCGGGACAGGGGGCATAGGGAAAAAACTGTTTTTT. Its protein is CASSHAGTGGIGKKLFF. The chain uses TRBV7-8 and TRBJ1-4, with 12 bases aligning to TRBD1. The CDR3 runs to 17 residues. Looked up from germline, CDR1 is SGHVS and CDR2 is FQNEAQ. After removal of 5 bases from V and 9 bases from J, the junction contained 13 bases not matched to a gene.

This clonotype was picked up a small number of times. The rearrangement uses TRBV20-1 and TRBJ1-2; no clear D. The germline CDR1 and CDR2 sequences are DFQATT and SNEGSKA (reference sequence). CDR3 size: 11 residues. The V and J ends lost 6 bases and 4 bases respectively, with 9 bases between them. DNA for the CDR3: TGCAGTGCCATCCCAGGCTATGGCTACACCTTC. It codes for CSAIPGYGYTF.

The V call is TRBV11-3, the J call TRBJ1-1; D ambiguous. The CDR3 is 13 amino acids. Germline CDR1 and CDR2: SGHNT and YENEEA. V lost 5 bases to trimming and J lost 3 bases, with 10 bases between them. The DNA of the CDR3 is TGTGCCAGCAGCCCAATGCGGCACACTGAAGCTTTCTTT. Protein product: CASSPMRHTEAFF.

A word on this clonotype: A read error is possible here, since a much larger clone lies one base away. The J gene is TRBJ1-1, the V gene TRBV27; 12 nucleotides match TRBD1. The CDR3 covers 15 residues. Germline V gene sequence: CDR1 MNHEY, CDR2 SMNVEV (reference sequence). With 1 base clipped from V and 5 bases from J, the junction kept 2 bases outside the gene matches. In nucleotides, the CDR3 is TGTGCCAGCAGTTTATTGGGACAGGGGGCGACTGAAGCTTTCTTT. This gives the protein CASSLLGQGATEAFF.

This clonotype was counted only a few times. The chain recombines TRBV30 with TRBJ2-1; D might be TRBD2 (5 bases). The CDR3 contains 13 residues. Germline V lookup: CDR1 GTSNPN, CDR2 SVGIG (reference sequence). The V and J ends lost 4 bases and 8 bases respectively, with 15 bases between them. The CDR3 protein is CAWTVGSLDEQFF. The CDR3 DNA is TGTGCCTGGACGGTGGGGAGCCTCGATGAGCAGTTCTTC.

This clonotype has at least ten counts. The chain uses TRBV14 and TRBJ2-4, with a possible D match to TRBD1 (6 bases). The CDR3 sequence is 15 residues long. Germline lookup yields CDR1 SGHDN and CDR2 FVKESK. Trimming removed 0 bases at V and 9 bases at J, with 15 bases between. The DNA of the CDR3 is TGTGCCAGCAGCCAAGACTGGGGGCCCAAAGGCATTCAGTACTTC. It codes for CASSQDWGPKGIQYF. Full variable domain (rest looked up from reference TRBV14 and TRBJ2-4): EAGVTQFPSHSVIEKGQTVTLRCDPISGHDNLYWYRRVMGKEIKFLLHFVKESKQDESGMPNNRFLAERTGGTYSTLKVQPAELEDSGVYFCASSQDWGPKGIQYFGAGTRLSVL.

This chain connects TRBV5-5 to TRBJ2-7; D may be TRBD1 (6 bases). The CDR3 is 15 residues long. From germline, CDR1 is SGHKS and CDR2 YYEKEE (reference sequence). V lost 5 bases and J lost 0, with 15 bases in between. CDR3 in DNA: TGTGCCAGCAGTTCCGACAGGTTCATCTCCTACGAGCAGTACTTC. The encoded protein is CASSSDRFISYEQYF.

This clonotype was seen at least ten times. This chain uses TRBV18 with TRBJ1-4, with 9 positions matching TRBD1. The CDR3 covers 12 residues. J gave up 11 bases and V 6 bases, and 4 bases lay outside the gene matches. The germline V gene has CDR1 KGHSH and CDR2 LQKENI. CDR3 in amino acids: CASSSGQGKLFF. CDR3 coding DNA: TGTGCCAGCTCTTCAGGACAGGGGAAACTGTTTTTT. Full variable domain (missing parts from reference TRBV18 and TRBJ1-4): NAGVMQNPRHLVRRRGQEARLRCSPMKGHSHVYWYRQLPEEGLKFMVYLQKENIIDESGMPKERFSAEFPKEGPSILRIQQVVRGDSAAYFCASSSGQGKLFFGSGTQLSVL.

This clonotype showed up many times. The V gene is TRBV20-1, the J gene TRBJ1-5; 8 bases match TRBD1. Germline V gene lookup returns CDR1 DFQATT and CDR2 SNEGSKA (reference sequence). The CDR3 is 19 amino acids. The V and J ends lost 0 bases and 6 bases, in that order; junction bases with no gene match: 19. DNA of the CDR3: TGCAGTGCTAGAGAAGGGCAGGGGGCACTTAATATGGTGGTTCAGCCCCAGCATTTT. It is translated as CSAREGQGALNMVVQPQHF.

The chain employs TRBV20-1 and TRBJ2-5; D is uncertain. CDR1 is DFQATT and CDR2 is SNEGSKA in the germline V gene (reference sequence). The length of the CDR3 is 13 residues. Trimming stripped 6 bases from V and 5 bases from J, with 16 bases between. In DNA, the CDR3 is TGCAGTGCCAAGCTCCCCCTTGAGGAGACCCAGTACTTC. This translates into CSAKLPLEETQYF.

The count of this clonotype is one. This chain links TRBV6-9 with TRBJ2-1; D ambiguous. The germline V and J ends were trimmed by 4 bases and 6 bases, with 13 bases remaining between them. Germline lookup yields CDR1 MNHGY and CDR2 SVAAGI. The CDR3 consists of 14 residues. This chain's CDR3 is CASSSPGAGNEQFF. CDR3 DNA sequence: TGTGCCAGCAGTTCTCCCGGCGCCGGCAATGAGCAGTTCTTC.

This clonotype turned up a few times. The chain is built from TRBV19 and TRBJ2-5; TRBD1 aligns across 11 bases. Germline loops: CDR1 LNHDA, CDR2 SQIVND (reference sequence). V dropped 3 bases and J dropped 2; count of bases not matched to a gene: 2. The CDR3 spans 15 residues. The CDR3 protein is CASSIRDRGQETQYF. The CDR3, as DNA: TGTGCCAGTAGTATCCGGGACAGGGGGCAAGAGACCCAGTACTTC.

This clonotype was seen only a few times. The chain has TRBV5-1 and TRBJ2-5, with D perhaps being TRBD1 or TRBD2 (5 bases each). Per the germline V gene, CDR1 is SGHRS and CDR2 is YFSETQ. Between the trimmed V and J ends, which lost 4 bases and 5 bases, there was a span of 24 bases. The CDR3 spans 17 residues. The CDR3 DNA reads as TGCGCCAGCAGCCGCCGTCCTTTAGCTACGAGGGGTGAGACCCAGTACTTC. It specifies CASSRRPLATRGETQYF.

In this sample, this clonotype turned up many times. The gene calls are TRBV29-1 and TRBJ1-1; no clear D gene. CDR1 SQVTM and CDR2 ANQGSEA come from the germline V gene. Trimming took off 0 bases at V and 6 bases at J, with 5 bases between the two ends. This CDR3 has 11 amino acids. The CDR3 DNA follows: TGCAGCGTTGAAGATCCCCCTGAAGCTTTCTTT. This codes for CSVEDPPEAFF.

This clonotype was detected only a few times. J is TRBJ2-3 and V is TRBV24-1; 9 nucleotides match TRBD1. The germline V gene has CDR1 KGHDR and CDR2 SFDVKD. CDR3 size: 15 residues. The V gene end was trimmed by 7 bases and the J gene end by 1 base; junction bases not matched to a gene: 5. Here the CDR3 reads CATSGTGTGTDTQYF. The CDR3 DNA reads as TGTGCCACCAGCGGGACAGGGACTGGCACAGATACGCAGTATTTT.

This clonotype was counted only a few times. The gene calls are TRBV5-1 and TRBJ2-1; D might be TRBD1 or TRBD2, each matching 5 bases. V was pared by 1 base and J by 0 bases, with 11 bases between. This CDR3 is built from 16 residues. The germline gives CDR1 SGHRS, CDR2 YFSETQ. The CDR3 region has the DNA TGCGCCAGCAGCTTGTCGGGGCCCCCCTCCTACAATGAGCAGTTCTTC. This encodes CASSLSGPPSYNEQFF.